This TCR beta chain emerged from a study of CD8 T cells in ankylosing spondylitis (TCRdb year 2017). Context from the whole study: The study profiled T cell receptor beta repertoires in healthy donors and ankylosing spondylitis patients to find disease-linked TCR variants. Peripheral blood was sampled, and synovial fluid was additionally collected from ankylosing spondylitis patients. The full study cohort was made up of approximately 27 ankylosing spondylitis patients and roughly 98 healthy donors. General findings and caveats noted by the study authors: Some of the motif variants had been reported before in the synovial fluid and blood of reactive arthritis patients, a finding that suggests common disease-initiation mechanisms. In peripheral blood, the disease-linked clones were found at relatively low frequencies and had a CD8+ phenotype. A TCR beta motif made up of fewer than 10 highly homologous amino acid variants appeared to be characteristic of blood from ankylosing spondylitis patients. The disease-linked clones were reported to be significantly enriched in matched synovial fluid samples from ankylosing spondylitis patients.

This sample was sequenced with an Illumina HiSeq 2500. Quantitative 5'-RACE with molecular barcodes was used to prepare TCR beta libraries. From the authors' description of their analysis: Disease-linked TCR variants were identified with a new computational method built on a probabilistic model of VDJ rearrangement. Starting from the raw public reads, TCRdb applied fastp trimming at Q25, assembled clones with MiXCR and retained in-frame beta chains. CDR3 protein duplicates are merged, each entry listing the most common genes and DNA. The V and J calls come from TCRdb's annotation, not from the publication. The table for this sample lists around 160,000 distinct CDR3 sequences; 11% of them were counted only once. The leading ten clones occupy 25% to 35% of the sample. The CDR3 spans 15 residues, from the cysteine through the phenylalanine. The CDR3 DNA has 45 bases and is translated from base 1. CDR1 and CDR2 (SGHRS, YFSETQ) derive from the germline V gene. Cut back by 1 base and 2 bases, the V and J ends lie 12 bases apart.

This clonotype showed up many times. Its antigen is currently not known. Base qualities are not at hand, and no much larger clone is one base apart. The sequence was collected from a male donor with ankylosing spondylitis or in good health (not recorded which). The chain uses TRBV5-1 and TRBJ1-1; tentative D gene TRBD1, with 5 bases matching. The sample consisted of blood, either unsorted or a sorted T cell fraction (not recorded which). This receptor has the CDR3 CASSLNGGRNTEAFF. The sequenced DNA is TGCGCCAGCAGCTTGAATGGGGGAAGAAACACTGAAGCTTTCTTT.